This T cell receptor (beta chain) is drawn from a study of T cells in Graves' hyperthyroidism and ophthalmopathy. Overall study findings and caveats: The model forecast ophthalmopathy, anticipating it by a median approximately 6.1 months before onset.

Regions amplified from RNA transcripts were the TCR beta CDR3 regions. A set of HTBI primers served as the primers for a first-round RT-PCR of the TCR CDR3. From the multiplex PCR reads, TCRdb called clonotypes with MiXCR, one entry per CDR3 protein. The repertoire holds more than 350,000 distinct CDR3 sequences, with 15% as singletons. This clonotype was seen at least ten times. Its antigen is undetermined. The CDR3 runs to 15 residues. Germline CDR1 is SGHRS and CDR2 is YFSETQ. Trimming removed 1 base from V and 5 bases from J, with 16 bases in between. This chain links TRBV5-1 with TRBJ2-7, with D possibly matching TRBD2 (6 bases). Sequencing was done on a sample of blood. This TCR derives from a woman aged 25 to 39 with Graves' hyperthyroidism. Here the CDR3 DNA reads TGCGCCAGCAGCTTGCAGTCGCGGGATCTCAACGAGCAGTACTTC. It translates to CASSLQSRDLNEQYF.